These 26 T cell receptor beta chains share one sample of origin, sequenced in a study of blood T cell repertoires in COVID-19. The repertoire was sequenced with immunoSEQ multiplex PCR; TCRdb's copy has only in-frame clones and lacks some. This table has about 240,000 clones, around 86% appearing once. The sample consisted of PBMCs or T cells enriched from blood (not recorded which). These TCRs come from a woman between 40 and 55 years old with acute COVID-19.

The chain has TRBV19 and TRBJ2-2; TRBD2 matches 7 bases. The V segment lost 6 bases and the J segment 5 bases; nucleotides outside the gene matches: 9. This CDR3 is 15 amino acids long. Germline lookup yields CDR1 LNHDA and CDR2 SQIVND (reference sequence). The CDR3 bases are TGTGCCAGTAGGGGCCGAGGACTAGAAACCGGGGAGCTGTTTTTT. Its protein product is CASRGRGLETGELFF.

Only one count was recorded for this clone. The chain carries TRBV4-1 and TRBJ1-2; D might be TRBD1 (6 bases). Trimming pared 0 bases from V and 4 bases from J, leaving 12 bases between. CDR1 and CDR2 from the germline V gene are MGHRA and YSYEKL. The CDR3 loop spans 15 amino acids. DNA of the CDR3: TGCGCCAGCAGCCAAGATATGGGGGCTTCCTATGGCTACACCTTC. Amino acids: CASSQDMGASYGYTF.

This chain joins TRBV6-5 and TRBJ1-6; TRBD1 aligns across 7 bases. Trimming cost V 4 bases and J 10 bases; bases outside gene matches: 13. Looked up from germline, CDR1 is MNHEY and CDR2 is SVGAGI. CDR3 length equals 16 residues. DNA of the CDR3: TGTGCCAGCAGTTCGTCACAGGGGCCGGAGGACTCACCCCTCCACTTT. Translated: CASSSSQGPEDSPLHF.

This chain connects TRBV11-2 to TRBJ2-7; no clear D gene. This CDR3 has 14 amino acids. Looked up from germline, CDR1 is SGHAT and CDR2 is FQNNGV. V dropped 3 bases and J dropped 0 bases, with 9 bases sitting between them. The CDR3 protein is CASSFTVVSYEQYF. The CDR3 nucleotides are TGTGCCAGCAGCTTTACGGTAGTCTCCTACGAGCAGTACTTC.

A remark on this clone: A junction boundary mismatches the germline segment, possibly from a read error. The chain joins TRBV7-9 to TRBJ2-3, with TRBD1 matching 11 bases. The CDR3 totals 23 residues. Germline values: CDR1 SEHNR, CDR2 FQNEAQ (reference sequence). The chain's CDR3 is CASSSGQGAQTGTSWGTTNTQYF. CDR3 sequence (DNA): TGTGCCAGCAGCAGTGGACAGGGGGCTCAAACCGGGACTAGCTGGGGGACCACAAATACGCAGTATTTT.

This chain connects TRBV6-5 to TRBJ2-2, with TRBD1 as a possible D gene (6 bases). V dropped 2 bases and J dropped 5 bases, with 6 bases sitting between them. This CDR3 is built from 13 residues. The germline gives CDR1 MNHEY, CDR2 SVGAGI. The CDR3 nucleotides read TGTGCCAGCAGTTACACAGGGACCGGGGAGCTGTTTTTT. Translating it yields CASSYTGTGELFF.

For the CDR3, the DNA is TGTGCCAGTAGTAGAGGACAGGGGGCGAACTATGGCTACACCTTC. The encoded protein is CASSRGQGANYGYTF. The chain couples TRBV19 to TRBJ1-2; 11 nucleotides align to TRBD1. The V gene's germline CDR1 is LNHDA and CDR2 SQIVND (reference sequence). The V gene end was trimmed by 4 bases and the J gene end by 2 bases; junction bases not matched to a gene: 3. The CDR3 is 15 amino acids. Full variable domain (rest looked up from reference TRBV19 and TRBJ1-2): DGGITQSPKYLFRKEGQNVTLSCEQNLNHDAMYWYRQDPGQGLRLIYYSQIVNDFQKGDIAEGYSVSREKKESFPLTVTSAQKNPTAFYLCASSRGQGANYGYTFGSGTRLTVV.

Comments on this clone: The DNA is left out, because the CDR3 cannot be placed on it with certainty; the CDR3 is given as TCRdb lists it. CDR3 amino acids: CASSKQGGFGAGELFF. The chain couples TRBV19 to TRBJ2-2; the table assigns TRBD1, which was not confirmed against the DNA. Ends included, the CDR3 has 16 residues. Germline V gene sequence: CDR1 LNHDA, CDR2 SQIVND (reference sequence).

The CDR3 coding sequence is TGTGCCAGCAGCCCCACTAGCGGGAGCTATGAGCAGTTCTTC. It specifies CASSPTSGSYEQFF. This chain joins TRBV3-1 (or the pseudogene TRBV3-2) and TRBJ2-1, with 11 bases lining up with TRBD2. V was pared by 4 bases and J by 8 bases, with 4 bases of the junction left unmatched. Germline CDR1 LGHDT, CDR2 YNNKEL (reference sequence). This CDR3 spans 14 amino acids.

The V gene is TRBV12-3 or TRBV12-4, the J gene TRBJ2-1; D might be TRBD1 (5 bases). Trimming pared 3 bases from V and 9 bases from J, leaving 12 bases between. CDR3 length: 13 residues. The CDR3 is CASSFSIRGEQFF. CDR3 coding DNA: TGTGCCAGCAGTTTCAGTATTAGGGGTGAGCAGTTCTTC.

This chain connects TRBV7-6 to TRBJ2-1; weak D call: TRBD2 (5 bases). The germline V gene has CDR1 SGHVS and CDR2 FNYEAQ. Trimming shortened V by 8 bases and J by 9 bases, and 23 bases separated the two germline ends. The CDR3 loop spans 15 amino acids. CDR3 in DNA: TGTGCCAGCTTGCTAAGCCCTAATCCAGGACTTGAGCAGTTCTTC. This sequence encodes CASLLSPNPGLEQFF.

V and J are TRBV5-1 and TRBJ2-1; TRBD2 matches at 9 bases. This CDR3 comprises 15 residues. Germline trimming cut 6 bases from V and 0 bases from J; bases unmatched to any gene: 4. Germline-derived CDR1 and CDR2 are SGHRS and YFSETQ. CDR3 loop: CASTSGAISYNEQFF. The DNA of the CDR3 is TGCGCCAGCACTAGCGGGGCAATCTCCTACAATGAGCAGTTCTTC.

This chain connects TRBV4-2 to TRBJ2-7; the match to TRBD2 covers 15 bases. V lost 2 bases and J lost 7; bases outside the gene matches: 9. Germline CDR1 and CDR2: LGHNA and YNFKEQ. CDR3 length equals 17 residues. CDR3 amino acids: CASSQPPGLAGGGEQYF. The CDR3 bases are TGTGCCAGCAGCCAACCCCCCGGACTAGCGGGAGGGGGGGAGCAGTACTTC.

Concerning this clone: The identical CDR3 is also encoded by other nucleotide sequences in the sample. CDR3: CASSLDRNTEAFF. The CDR3 coding sequence is TGCGCCAGCAGCTTGGATAGGAACACTGAAGCTTTCTTT. The gene calls are TRBV5-1 and TRBJ1-1; D unclear. CDR1 is SGHRS, CDR2 YFSETQ, per germline. V was trimmed by 0 bases and J by 1 base, leaving 4 bases between them. The CDR3 consists of 13 residues.

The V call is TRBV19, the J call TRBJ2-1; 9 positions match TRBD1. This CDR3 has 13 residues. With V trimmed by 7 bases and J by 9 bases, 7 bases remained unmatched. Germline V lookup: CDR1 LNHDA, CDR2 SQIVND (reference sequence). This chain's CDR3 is CASTRTGEVEQFF. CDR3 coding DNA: TGTGCCAGTACGAGGACAGGGGAGGTTGAGCAGTTCTTC.

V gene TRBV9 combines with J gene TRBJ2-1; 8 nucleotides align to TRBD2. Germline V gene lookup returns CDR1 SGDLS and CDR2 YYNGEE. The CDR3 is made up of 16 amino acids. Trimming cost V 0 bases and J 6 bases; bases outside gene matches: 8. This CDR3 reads CASSVGGTRTANEQFF. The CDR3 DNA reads TGTGCCAGCAGCGTAGGAGGGACTAGGACCGCCAATGAGCAGTTCTTC. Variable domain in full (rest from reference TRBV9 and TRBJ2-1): DSGVTQTPKHLITATGQRVTLRCSPRSGDLSVYWYQQSLDQGLQFLIQYYNGEERAKGNILERFSAQQFPDLHSELNLSSLELGDSALYFCASSVGGTRTANEQFFGPGTRLTVL.

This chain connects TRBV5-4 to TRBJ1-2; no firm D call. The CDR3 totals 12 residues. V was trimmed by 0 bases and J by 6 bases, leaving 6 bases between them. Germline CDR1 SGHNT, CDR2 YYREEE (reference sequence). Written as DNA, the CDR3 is TGTGCCAGCAGCTTGGGTGTAAATGGCTACACCTTC. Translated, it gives CASSLGVNGYTF.

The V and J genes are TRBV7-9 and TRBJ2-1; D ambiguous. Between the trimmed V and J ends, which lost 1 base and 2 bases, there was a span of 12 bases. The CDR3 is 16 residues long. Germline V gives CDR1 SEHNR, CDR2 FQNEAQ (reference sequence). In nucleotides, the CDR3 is TGTGCCAGCAGCTTAGGCGGAGCTAAGGCCTACAATGAGCAGTTCTTC. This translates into CASSLGGAKAYNEQFF.

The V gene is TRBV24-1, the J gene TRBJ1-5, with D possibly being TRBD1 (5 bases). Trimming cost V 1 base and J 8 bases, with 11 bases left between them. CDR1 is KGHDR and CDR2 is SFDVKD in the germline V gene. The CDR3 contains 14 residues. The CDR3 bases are TGTGCCACCAGTGATTTTGGGGGGGAAGAGCCCCAGCATTTT. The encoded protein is CATSDFGGEEPQHF.

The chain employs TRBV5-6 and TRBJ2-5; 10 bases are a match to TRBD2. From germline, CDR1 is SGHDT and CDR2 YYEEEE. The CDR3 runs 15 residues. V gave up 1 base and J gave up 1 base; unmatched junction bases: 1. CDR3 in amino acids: CASSLTSGTQETQYF. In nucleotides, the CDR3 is TGTGCCAGCAGCTTGACTAGCGGGACCCAAGAGACCCAGTACTTC.

The CDR3, as DNA: TGTGCCAGCAGCGTAGGTCTGGTTCCAGGGGGTTTGAACACTGAAGCTTTCTTT. It specifies CASSVGLVPGGLNTEAFF. This chain connects TRBV9 to TRBJ1-1; 7 bases are a match to TRBD1. The CDR3 extends over 18 amino acids. The germline gives CDR1 SGDLS, CDR2 YYNGEE. The junction had 11 bases not matched to a gene; V was cut back by 0 bases and J by 0 bases.

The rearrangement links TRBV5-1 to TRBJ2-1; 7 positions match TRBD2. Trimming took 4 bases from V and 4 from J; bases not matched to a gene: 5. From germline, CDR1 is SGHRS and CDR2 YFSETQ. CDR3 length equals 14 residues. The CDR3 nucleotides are TGCGCCAGCAGCCCCGGGGGGAAATACAATGAGCAGTTCTTC. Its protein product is CASSPGGKYNEQFF.

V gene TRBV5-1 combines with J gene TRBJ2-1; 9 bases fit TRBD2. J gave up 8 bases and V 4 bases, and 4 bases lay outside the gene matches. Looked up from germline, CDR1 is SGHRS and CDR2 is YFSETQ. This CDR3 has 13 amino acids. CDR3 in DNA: TGCGCCAGCAGCGGGGGCGGGAGGGATGAGCAGTTCTTC. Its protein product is CASSGGGRDEQFF.

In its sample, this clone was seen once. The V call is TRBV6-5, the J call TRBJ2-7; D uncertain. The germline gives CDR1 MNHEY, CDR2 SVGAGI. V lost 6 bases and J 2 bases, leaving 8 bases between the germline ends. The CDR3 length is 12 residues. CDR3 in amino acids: CASSQDAYEQYF. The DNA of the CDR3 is TGTGCCAGCAGCCAGGATGCCTACGAGCAGTACTTC.

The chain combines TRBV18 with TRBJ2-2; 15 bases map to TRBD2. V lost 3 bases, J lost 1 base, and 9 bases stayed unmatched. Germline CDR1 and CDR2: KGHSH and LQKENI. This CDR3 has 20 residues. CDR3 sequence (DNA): TGTGCCAGCTCACCGCTGCCGGGACTAGCGGGAGGTTTGAACACCGGGGAGCTGTTTTTT. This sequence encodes CASSPLPGLAGGLNTGELFF.

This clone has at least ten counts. The CDR3 DNA is TGCGCCAGCAGCCACCCCCCTCGTGGGGCTCAGGGGAGTAACACTGAAGCTTTCTTT. This encodes CASSHPPRGAQGSNTEAFF. The chain joins TRBV4-1 to TRBJ1-1; the D gene is possibly TRBD1 (6 bases). This CDR3 has 19 amino acids. The V end lost 3 bases, the J end lost 2 bases, and 25 bases lay between the germline ends. Looked up from germline, CDR1 is MGHRA and CDR2 is YSYEKL.